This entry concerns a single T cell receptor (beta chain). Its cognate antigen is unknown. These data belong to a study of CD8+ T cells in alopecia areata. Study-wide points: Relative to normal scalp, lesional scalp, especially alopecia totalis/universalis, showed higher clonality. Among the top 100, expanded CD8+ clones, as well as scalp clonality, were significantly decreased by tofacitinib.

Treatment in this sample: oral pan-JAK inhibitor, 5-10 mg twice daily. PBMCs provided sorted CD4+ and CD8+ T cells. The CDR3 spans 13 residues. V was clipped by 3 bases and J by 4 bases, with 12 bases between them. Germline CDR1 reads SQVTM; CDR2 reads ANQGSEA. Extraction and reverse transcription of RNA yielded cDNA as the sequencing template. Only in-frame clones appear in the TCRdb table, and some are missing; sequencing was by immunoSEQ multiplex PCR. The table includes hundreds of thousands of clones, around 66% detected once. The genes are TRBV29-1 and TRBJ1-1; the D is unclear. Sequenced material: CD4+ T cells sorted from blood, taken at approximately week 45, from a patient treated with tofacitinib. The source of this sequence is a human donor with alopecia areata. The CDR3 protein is CSVEQVLATEAFF. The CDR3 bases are TGCAGCGTTGAGCAGGTATTGGCCACTGAAGCTTTCTTT.